This T cell receptor (beta chain) was documented in a study of PD-L1 blockade in urothelial cancer. Study-level information: Blood samples contained a median about 150,000 T cells.

The study's findings and limits: Tumor-associated TCR clones expanded more in blood at 3 weeks in patients with durable benefit.

Points on this clone: The antigen is undetermined.

The data were produced by immunoSEQ multiplex PCR, yet TCRdb's version contains in-frame clones alone and is incomplete. The table has roughly 44,000 clones, almost 85% seen once. The CDR3 consists of 15 residues. Germline loops: CDR1 SGHTA, CDR2 FQGTGA. Trimming left V 2 bases short and J 0 bases short, with 10 bases between. This clonotype was obtained from an older man with urothelial cancer. Sequencing was performed on PBMCs, taken around atezolizumab (anti-PD-L1) treatment. This sequence joins TRBV7-3 and TRBJ1-1; unclear D gene. As DNA, the CDR3 is TGTGCCAGCAGCTTAGGCGGGAGTTTGAACACTGAAGCTTTCTTT. It specifies CASSLGGSLNTEAFF.